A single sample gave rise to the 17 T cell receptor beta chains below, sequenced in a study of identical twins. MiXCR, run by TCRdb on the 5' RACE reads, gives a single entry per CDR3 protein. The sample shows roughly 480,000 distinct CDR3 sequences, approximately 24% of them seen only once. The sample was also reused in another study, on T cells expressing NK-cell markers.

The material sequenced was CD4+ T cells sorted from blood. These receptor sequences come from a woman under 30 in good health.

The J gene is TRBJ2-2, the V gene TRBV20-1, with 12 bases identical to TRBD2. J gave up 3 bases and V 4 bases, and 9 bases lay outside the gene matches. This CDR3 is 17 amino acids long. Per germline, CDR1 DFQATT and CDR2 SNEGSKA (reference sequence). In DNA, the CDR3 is TGCAGTGCTATTCCCCTAGCGGGGGGGCAGGACACCGGGGAGCTGTTTTTT. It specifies CSAIPLAGGQDTGELFF.

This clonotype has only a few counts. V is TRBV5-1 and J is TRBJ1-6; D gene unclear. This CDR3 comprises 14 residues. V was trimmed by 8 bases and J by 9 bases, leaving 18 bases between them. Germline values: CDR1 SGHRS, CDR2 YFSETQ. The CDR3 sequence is CASQKGEVFSPLHF. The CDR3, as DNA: TGCGCCAGTCAAAAGGGCGAAGTATTTTCACCCCTCCACTTT.

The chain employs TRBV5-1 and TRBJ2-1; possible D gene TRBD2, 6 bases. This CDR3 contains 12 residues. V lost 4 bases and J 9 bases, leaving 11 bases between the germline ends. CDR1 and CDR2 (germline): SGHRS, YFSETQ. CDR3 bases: TGCGCCAGCAGCCTGGCGGGGAGTGAGCAGTTCTTC. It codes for CASSLAGSEQFF.

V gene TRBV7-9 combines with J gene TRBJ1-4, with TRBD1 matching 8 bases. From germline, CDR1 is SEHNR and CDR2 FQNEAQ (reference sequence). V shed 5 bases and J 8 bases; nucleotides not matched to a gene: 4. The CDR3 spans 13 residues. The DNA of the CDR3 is TGTGCCAGCAGCGCGACAGGGGAGGAAAAACTGTTTTTT. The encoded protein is CASSATGEEKLFF.

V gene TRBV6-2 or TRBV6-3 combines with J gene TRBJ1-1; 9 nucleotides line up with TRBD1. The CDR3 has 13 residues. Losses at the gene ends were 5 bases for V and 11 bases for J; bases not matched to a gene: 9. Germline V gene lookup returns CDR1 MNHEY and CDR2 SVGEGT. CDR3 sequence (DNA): TGTGCCAGCAGTCGACCGACAGGGGGGGGTGCTTTCTTT. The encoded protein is CASSRPTGGGAFF.

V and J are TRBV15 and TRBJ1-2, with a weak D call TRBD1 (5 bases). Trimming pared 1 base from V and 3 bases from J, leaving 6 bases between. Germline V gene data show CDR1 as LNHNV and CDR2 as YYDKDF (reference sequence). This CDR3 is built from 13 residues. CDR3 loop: CATSRGRDYGYTF. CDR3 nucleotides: TGTGCCACCAGCAGAGGCAGGGACTATGGCTACACCTTC.

The chain's CDR3 is CASSPGGPGYNEQFF. The CDR3 DNA reads TGTGCCAGCAGTCCGGGGGGGCCGGGATACAATGAGCAGTTCTTC. The V gene is TRBV12-3 or TRBV12-4, the J gene TRBJ2-1, with TRBD2 matching 8 bases. The CDR3 is 15 residues long. The ends lost 5 bases at V and 4 bases at J; junction bases unmatched: 7.

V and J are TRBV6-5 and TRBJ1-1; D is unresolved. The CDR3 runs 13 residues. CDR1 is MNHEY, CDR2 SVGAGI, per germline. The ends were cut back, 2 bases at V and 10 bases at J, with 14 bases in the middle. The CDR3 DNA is TGTGCCAGCAGTTACATGGCAGCCCCTGGAGCTTTCTTT. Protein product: CASSYMAAPGAFF.

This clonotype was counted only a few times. The CDR3 coding sequence is TGCAGTGCTAGGGTCCCCCATAGCAATCAGCCCCAGCATTTT. As protein: CSARVPHSNQPQHF. This chain links TRBV20-1 with TRBJ1-5; D gene uncertain. V lost 3 bases to trimming and J lost 0 bases, with 9 bases between them. The germline CDR1 and CDR2 sequences are DFQATT and SNEGSKA (reference sequence). CDR3 length equals 14 residues.

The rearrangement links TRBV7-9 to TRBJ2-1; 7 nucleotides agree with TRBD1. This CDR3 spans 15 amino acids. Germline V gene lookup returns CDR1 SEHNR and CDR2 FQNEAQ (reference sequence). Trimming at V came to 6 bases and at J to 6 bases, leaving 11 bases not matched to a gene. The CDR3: CASSFDRAPINEQFF. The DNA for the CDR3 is TGTGCCAGCAGTTTCGACAGGGCACCAATCAATGAGCAGTTCTTC. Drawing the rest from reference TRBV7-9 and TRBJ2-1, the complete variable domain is DTGVSQNPRHKITKRGQNVTFRCDPISEHNRLYWYRQTLGQGPEFLTYFQNEAQLEKSRLLSDRFSAERPKGSFSTLEIQRTEQGDSAMYLCASSFDRAPINEQFFGPGTRLTVL.

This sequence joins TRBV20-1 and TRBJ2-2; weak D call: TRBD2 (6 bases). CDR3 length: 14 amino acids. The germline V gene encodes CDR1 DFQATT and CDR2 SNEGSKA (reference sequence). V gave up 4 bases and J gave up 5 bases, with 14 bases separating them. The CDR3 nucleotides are TGCAGTGCTAACCCCAGCGGGTTGACCGGGGAGCTGTTTTTT. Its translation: CSANPSGLTGELFF.

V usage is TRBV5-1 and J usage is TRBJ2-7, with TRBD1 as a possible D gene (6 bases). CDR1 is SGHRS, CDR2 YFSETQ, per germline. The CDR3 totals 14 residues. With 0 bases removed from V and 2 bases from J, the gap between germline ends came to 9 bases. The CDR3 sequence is CASSLGDNTYEQYF. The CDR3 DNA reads TGCGCCAGCAGCTTGGGGGACAACACCTACGAGCAGTACTTC.

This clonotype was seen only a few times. The CDR3 DNA sequence: TGCAGTGCAGGGAAGATGGGGTCGAACACCGGGGAGCTGTTTTTT. Its translation: CSAGKMGSNTGELFF. The chain has TRBV20-1 and TRBJ2-2; D uncertain. Germline lookup yields CDR1 DFQATT and CDR2 SNEGSKA (reference sequence). Trimming stripped 6 bases from V and 0 bases from J, with 14 bases between. The CDR3 contains 15 residues.

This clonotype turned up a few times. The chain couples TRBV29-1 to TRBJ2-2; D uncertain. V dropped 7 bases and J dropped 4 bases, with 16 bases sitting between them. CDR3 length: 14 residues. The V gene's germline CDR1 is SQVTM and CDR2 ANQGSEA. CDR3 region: CSASPTGSTGELFF. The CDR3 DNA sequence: TGCAGCGCTTCCCCGACTGGCAGCACCGGGGAGCTGTTTTTT.

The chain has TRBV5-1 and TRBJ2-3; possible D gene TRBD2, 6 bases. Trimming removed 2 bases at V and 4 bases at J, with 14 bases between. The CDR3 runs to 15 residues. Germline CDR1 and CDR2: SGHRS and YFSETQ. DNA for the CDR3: TGCGCCAGCAGCTTTATCGACGGAGGGCCAGATACGCAGTATTTT. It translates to CASSFIDGGPDTQYF.

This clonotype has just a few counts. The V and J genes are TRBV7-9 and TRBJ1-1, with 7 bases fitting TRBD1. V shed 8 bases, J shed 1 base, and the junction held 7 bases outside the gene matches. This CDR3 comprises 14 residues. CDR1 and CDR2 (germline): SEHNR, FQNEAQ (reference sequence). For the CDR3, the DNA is TGTGCCAGCCAATTTGGGACAGCGAACACTGAAGCTTTCTTT. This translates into CASQFGTANTEAFF.

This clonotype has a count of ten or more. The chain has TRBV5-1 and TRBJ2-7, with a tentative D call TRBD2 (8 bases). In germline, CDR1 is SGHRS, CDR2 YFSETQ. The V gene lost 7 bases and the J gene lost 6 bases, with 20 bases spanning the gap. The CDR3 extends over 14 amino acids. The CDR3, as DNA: TGCGCCAGCGCGAGCGGGGGCTCAGGGGGCGAGCAGTACTTC. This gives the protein CASASGGSGGEQYF. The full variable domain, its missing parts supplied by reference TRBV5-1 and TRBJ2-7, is KAGVTQTPRYLIKTRGQQVTLSCSPISGHRSVSWYQQTPGQGLQFLFEYFSETQRNKGNFPGRFSGRQFSNSRSEMNVSTLELGDSALYLCASASGGSGGEQYFGPGTRLTVT.